The 29 T cell receptor beta chains below come from one sample, sequenced in a study of cytomegalovirus exposure and HLA in healthy donors. PCR employed 60 Vbeta and 13 Jbeta primers. Sequencing was performed with immunoSEQ multiplex PCR; in TCRdb, only in-frame clones are kept and a portion is missing. The sample holds about 180,000 clones; about three quarters are singletons and the top ten take roughly 3%. The sequenced material came from PBMCs. The receptor source for this set is a woman aged 50 to 60 in good health and CMV-seropositive.

The genes are TRBV25-1 and TRBJ2-2; tentative D call: TRBD1 (5 bases). Germline-derived CDR1 and CDR2 are MGHDK and SYGVNS. This CDR3 has 16 amino acids. V was clipped by 2 bases and J by 3 bases, with 13 bases between them. This chain's CDR3 is CASSELGIGDTGELFF. The CDR3 DNA follows: TGTGCCAGCAGTGAACTCGGCATAGGGGACACCGGGGAGCTGTTTTTT.

This chain connects TRBV6-6 to TRBJ1-1; D gene ambiguous. Trimming took off 5 bases at V and 4 bases at J, with 17 bases between the two ends. The CDR3 covers 15 residues. Germline lookup yields CDR1 MNHNY and CDR2 SVGAGI (reference sequence). Here the CDR3 DNA reads TGTGCCAGCAGTCCCGATGCTAGGGAGGGCACTGAAGCTTTCTTT. It codes for CASSPDAREGTEAFF.

This clone was counted a single time. This rearrangement joins TRBV10-2 to TRBJ1-1, with D tentatively TRBD1 (6 bases). The CDR3 covers 16 residues. V was cut by 7 bases and J by 0 bases, with 18 bases left in between. Germline CDR1 is WSHSY and CDR2 is SAAADI. Here the CDR3 DNA reads TGCGCCAGCACCTCAGGGAAGGGGGGGCTGAACACTGAAGCTTTCTTT. Protein product: CASTSGKGGLNTEAFF.

The chain couples TRBV6-6 to TRBJ1-1; D is uncertain. The CDR3 is made up of 13 amino acids. V was shortened by 7 bases and J by 0 bases, with 9 bases between the two germline ends. Germline CDR1 reads MNHNY; CDR2 reads SVGAGI (reference sequence). The CDR3 DNA reads as TGTGCCAGCATCGCGCGGATGAACACTGAAGCTTTCTTT. Its protein product is CASIARMNTEAFF.

This chain uses TRBV9 with TRBJ1-2, with 7 nucleotides matching TRBD1. With 0 bases clipped from V and 10 bases from J, the junction kept 9 bases outside the gene matches. The CDR3 runs to 14 residues. CDR1 SGDLS and CDR2 YYNGEE come from the germline V gene. This CDR3 reads CASSVDWGRGTYTF. The DNA for the CDR3 is TGTGCCAGCAGCGTAGACTGGGGCAGGGGGACCTACACCTTC.

As regards this clone: This sample also contains other DNA sequences that code for the same CDR3. The V gene is TRBV11-2, the J gene TRBJ2-7; 7 bases are shared with TRBD1. This CDR3 contains 14 residues. Germline CDR1 and CDR2: SGHAT and FQNNGV. V shed 4 bases, J shed 2 bases, and the junction held 5 bases outside the gene matches. The CDR3 DNA reads TGTGCCAGCAGCTCCCTACAGGGGACCTACGAGCAGTACTTC. Its protein product is CASSSLQGTYEQYF.

The chain uses TRBV9 and TRBJ2-3; the match to TRBD1 covers 12 bases. With V trimmed by 4 bases and J by 5 bases, 8 bases remained unmatched. Germline assignment: CDR1 SGDLS and CDR2 YYNGEE. CDR3 size: 16 residues. CDR3 DNA sequence: TGTGCCAGCAGCCTTACCGGGACAGGGGGCGAAGATACGCAGTATTTT. It is translated as CASSLTGTGGEDTQYF.

This chain links TRBV9 with TRBJ1-1, with a weak D call TRBD1 (5 bases). CDR1 SGDLS and CDR2 YYNGEE come from the germline V gene. This CDR3 has 15 residues. V dropped 0 bases and J dropped 5 bases, with 14 bases sitting between them. The CDR3 protein is CASSVAGREVTEAFF. DNA for the CDR3: TGTGCCAGCAGCGTAGCGGGCAGGGAGGTAACTGAAGCTTTCTTT.

This clone was seen at least ten times. The rearrangement links TRBV4-2 to TRBJ1-4, with D perhaps matching TRBD1 (5 bases). V lost 1 base and J 4 bases, leaving 16 bases between the germline ends. Germline V lookup: CDR1 LGHNA, CDR2 YNFKEQ. The CDR3 spans 17 residues. CDR3: CASSQVSAGGNNEKLFF. Here the CDR3 DNA reads TGTGCCAGCAGCCAAGTTTCGGCGGGGGGAAATAATGAAAAACTGTTTTTT.

The chain has TRBV12-5 and TRBJ1-1; D ambiguous. V was cut by 1 base and J by 8 bases, with 8 bases left in between. The CDR3 length is 12 residues. The germline CDR1 and CDR2 sequences are LGHNT and FRNRAP. CDR3: CASGLEQVEAFF. In DNA form, the CDR3 reads TGTGCTAGTGGTTTGGAACAAGTCGAAGCTTTCTTT.

This clone was counted between two and nine times. The genes are TRBV5-4 and TRBJ1-1; no reliable D call. The CDR3 totals 14 residues. The germline V and J ends were trimmed by 2 bases and 4 bases, with 12 bases remaining between them. Germline-derived CDR1 and CDR2 are SGHNT and YYREEE (reference sequence). CDR3 DNA: TGTGCCAGCAGCTTACCCGTCGCCAGCACTGAAGCTTTCTTT. Translated: CASSLPVASTEAFF.

The chain links TRBV19 to TRBJ2-3, with 9 bases that match TRBD1. The V gene end was trimmed by 6 bases and the J gene end by 4 bases; junction bases not matched to a gene: 11. The germline V gene encodes CDR1 LNHDA and CDR2 SQIVND (reference sequence). The CDR3 length is 16 residues. The CDR3 DNA sequence: TGTGCCAGTAGCCTATTCGGGACAGGGACCCCAGATACGCAGTATTTT. It is translated as CASSLFGTGTPDTQYF.

This clone came up a few times. The chain's CDR3 is CASSGTGTYEQYF. For the CDR3, the DNA is TGCGCCAGCAGCGGGACAGGGACCTACGAGCAGTACTTC. V usage is TRBV10-1 and J usage is TRBJ2-7, with 9 positions matching TRBD1. CDR3 length: 13 amino acids. Unmatched junction bases numbered 2, after V lost 6 bases and J lost 2 bases. The germline CDR1 and CDR2 sequences are WNHNN and SYGVQD (reference sequence).

CDR3 in amino acids: CASSQLVGGRGNEQFF. CDR3 nucleotide sequence: TGCGCCAGCAGCCAGCTGGTCGGAGGGAGAGGAAATGAGCAGTTCTTC. V is TRBV4-3 and J is TRBJ2-1; D may be TRBD2 (6 bases). The CDR3 is 16 amino acids. Germline values: CDR1 LGHNA, CDR2 YSLEER. Trimming shortened V by 3 bases and J by 7 bases, and 19 bases separated the two germline ends.

The CDR3: CSVAGTGKSDTEAFF. In DNA form, the CDR3 reads TGCAGCGTTGCCGGGACAGGGAAGTCGGACACTGAAGCTTTCTTT. This rearrangement joins TRBV29-1 to TRBJ1-1, with TRBD1 identical over 9 bases. The CDR3 contains 15 residues. Germline V gives CDR1 SQVTM, CDR2 ANQGSEA. V lost 4 bases and J lost 3; bases outside the gene matches: 9.

The chain has TRBV7-8 and TRBJ1-6; tentative D call: TRBD1 (5 bases). Trimming took 8 bases from V and 5 from J, leaving 10 bases between them. There are 13 residues in the CDR3. Per germline, CDR1 SGHVS and CDR2 FQNEAQ. The CDR3 DNA is TGTGCCAGCCGGCAGGGTAATAATTCACCCCTCCACTTT. As protein: CASRQGNNSPLHF.

The V gene is TRBV9, the J gene TRBJ1-1; D not certain. Trimming shortened V by 3 bases and J by 5 bases, and 17 bases separated the two germline ends. Germline assignment: CDR1 SGDLS and CDR2 YYNGEE. CDR3 length: 15 residues. In DNA form, the CDR3 reads TGTGCCAGCAGCGCCCCAGGCAACACTGGTACTGAAGCTTTCTTT. Translating gives CASSAPGNTGTEAFF.

This clone was counted only a few times. The chain employs TRBV19 and TRBJ2-1, with 11 bases fitting TRBD2. This CDR3 has 15 residues. Germline assignment: CDR1 LNHDA and CDR2 SQIVND (reference sequence). The V gene end was trimmed by 4 bases and the J gene end by 7 bases; junction bases not matched to a gene: 6. The CDR3 DNA reads as TGTGCCAGTAGTACCCTAGCGGGAGGTAGAAATGAGCAGTTCTTC. Protein product: CASSTLAGGRNEQFF.

The chain is built from TRBV5-4 and TRBJ2-5; TRBD1 is a possible D gene (5 bases). Trimming stripped 0 bases from V and 5 bases from J, with 8 bases between. This CDR3 region has 13 residues. Germline assignment: CDR1 SGHNT and CDR2 YYREEE (reference sequence). CDR3: CASSLGTYETQYF. The CDR3 DNA is TGTGCCAGCAGCTTGGGGACATACGAGACCCAGTACTTC.

There are a few counts of this clone. The chain carries TRBV7-2 and TRBJ1-1, with a possible D match to TRBD1 (5 bases). This CDR3 contains 14 residues. With 0 bases removed from V and 6 bases from J, the gap between germline ends came to 11 bases. Germline V gene data show CDR1 as SGHTA and CDR2 as FQGNSA. The CDR3 loop is CASSLAGQGSEAFF. The CDR3 DNA is TGTGCCAGCAGCTTAGCGGGGCAGGGCTCTGAAGCTTTCTTT.

The chain links TRBV7-2 to TRBJ1-6; 7 bases are shared with TRBD1. Germline assignment: CDR1 SGHTA and CDR2 FQGNSA. The CDR3 length is 15 residues. The ends lost 4 bases at V and 8 bases at J; junction bases unmatched: 8. The CDR3 is CASSSTTGYYSPLHF. The CDR3 nucleotides read TGTGCCAGCAGCTCAACGACAGGGTATTATTCACCCCTCCACTTT.

The rearrangement links TRBV7-8 to TRBJ2-7; 7 nucleotides align to TRBD1. Germline CDR1 and CDR2: SGHVS and FQNEAQ. V was clipped by 0 bases and J by 4 bases; unmatched bases: 6. The CDR3 has 15 residues. The CDR3 DNA follows: TGTGCCAGCAGCTTAGCAGGGGGCCATCTATACGAGCAGTACTTC. This sequence encodes CASSLAGGHLYEQYF. The whole variable domain, filled in from reference TRBV7-8 and TRBJ2-7, reads GAGVSQSPRYKVAKRGQDVALRCDPISGHVSLFWYQQALGQGPEFLTYFQNEAQLDKSGLPSDRFFAERPEGSVSTLKIQRTQQEDSAVYLCASSLAGGHLYEQYFGPGTRLTVT.

This clone was found once. V is TRBV29-1 and J is TRBJ2-5; tentatively, D is TRBD2 (5 bases). Germline V gene sequence: CDR1 SQVTM, CDR2 ANQGSEA. V shed 8 bases and J shed 0 bases, with 16 bases lying between them. This CDR3 region has 14 residues. CDR3 bases: TGCAGCTTTGGAACGGCGGGTAACCAAGAGACCCAGTACTTC. Amino acids: CSFGTAGNQETQYF.

This chain joins TRBV29-1 and TRBJ2-7; a weak D match, TRBD2 (5 bases). The CDR3 totals 13 residues. Looked up from germline, CDR1 is SQVTM and CDR2 is ANQGSEA. Trimming left V 4 bases short and J 2 bases short, with 12 bases between. CDR3 sequence reads: CSVGELGTYEQYF. The CDR3 bases are TGCAGCGTTGGGGAGCTGGGAACCTACGAGCAGTACTTC.

V gene TRBV5-8 combines with J gene TRBJ2-7; 7 nucleotides line up with TRBD1. The ends lost 1 base at V and 4 bases at J; junction bases unmatched: 8. Per the germline V gene, CDR1 is SGHTS and CDR2 is YDEGEE. The CDR3 is 15 amino acids. DNA of the CDR3: TGTGCCAGCAGCTTGCTAAGACAGGGCGTATACGAGCAGTACTTC. Protein sequence: CASSLLRQGVYEQYF.

The CDR3 nucleotides read TGTGCCAGCTCGCTAGCGGGGCCGAACCACTACGAGCAGTACTTC. Amino acid sequence: CASSLAGPNHYEQYF. The rearrangement links TRBV28 to TRBJ2-7, with 9 bases fitting TRBD2. This CDR3 is built from 15 residues. Germline CDR1 is MDHEN and CDR2 is SYDVKM. The ends lost 8 bases at V and 3 bases at J; junction bases unmatched: 11.

This clone was detected only once. The chain is built from TRBV9 and TRBJ2-7, with 9 bases matching TRBD1. The CDR3 runs 14 residues. The germline CDR1 and CDR2 sequences are SGDLS and YYNGEE. V was clipped by 4 bases and J by 4 bases; unmatched bases: 6. CDR3 in amino acids: CASSTGQGSYEQYF. The CDR3 DNA is TGTGCCAGCAGCACGGGACAGGGATCGTACGAGCAGTACTTC.

This clone showed up just a few times. The V and J genes are TRBV11-3 and TRBJ2-3; 10 nucleotides align to TRBD2. V was clipped by 4 bases and J by 1 base; unmatched bases: 8. Germline V gene lookup returns CDR1 SGHNT and CDR2 YENEEA. This CDR3 contains 17 residues. The CDR3 bases are TGTGCCAGCAGCTCAGGAGAGGGGACTAGCGGCACAGATACGCAGTATTTT. Amino acids: CASSSGEGTSGTDTQYF. Full variable domain (missing parts from reference TRBV11-3 and TRBJ2-3): EAGVVQSPRYKIIEKKQPVAFWCNPISGHNTLYWYLQNLGQGPELLIRYENEEAVDDSQLPKDRFSAERLKGVDSTLKIQPAELGDSAVYLCASSSGEGTSGTDTQYFGPGTRLTVL.

The chain uses TRBV18 and TRBJ1-2; 8 nucleotides match TRBD1. V dropped 4 bases and J dropped 3; count of bases not matched to a gene: 4. This CDR3 contains 14 residues. The germline V gene has CDR1 KGHSH and CDR2 LQKENI. The DNA for the CDR3 is TGTGCCAGCTCACTACAGGGGGTTGACTATGGCTACACCTTC. Protein: CASSLQGVDYGYTF.